The clone carrying this TCR beta chain was counted many times. The target antigen is unknown. Template material for amplifying TCR beta CDR3 regions consisted of RNA transcripts. Researchers ran a first-round RT-PCR on the TCR CDR3 using the HTBI primer set. MiXCR, run by TCRdb on the multiplex PCR reads, gives a single entry per CDR3 protein. The sample contains 700,000 to 850,000 distinct CDR3 sequences, around a third of which appear only once. This entry is derived from a study of T cells in Graves' hyperthyroidism and ophthalmopathy. General observations from the study: Ophthalmopathy, as predicted by the model, came a median 6.5 months after the prediction.

On the basis of clinical symptoms, serum thyroxine and TRAb, thyroid ultrasound and orbital computed tomography, diagnoses were made. Looked up from germline, CDR1 is ENHRY and CDR2 is SYGVKD. The V and J ends lost 6 bases and 5 bases, in that order; junction bases with no gene match: 16. The length of the CDR3 is 17 residues. This receptor was obtained from a woman between 40 and 50 years old with Graves' hyperthyroidism. The sample was blood. The V and J genes are TRBV10-3 and TRBJ2-5; 9 positions agree with TRBD1. The CDR3 spells CAISKRLEDRGDETQYF. CDR3 coding DNA: TGTGCCATCAGCAAAAGACTAGAGGACAGGGGCGATGAGACCCAGTACTTC.